This T cell receptor (beta chain) stems from a study of T cell clonality in common variable immunodeficiency. Overall study findings and caveats: CVID subjects showed higher TCRbeta clonality than healthy controls. Reportedly, TCR beta sequences from common variable immunodeficiency showed fewer deletions and N-nucleotide insertions.

Germline lookup yields CDR1 SEHNR and CDR2 FQNEAQ (reference sequence). V was trimmed by 4 bases and J by 4 bases, leaving 11 bases between them. The CDR3 consists of 14 residues. For this clone: Antigen: not known. The CDR3 end is not reached by the read, which stops 3 residues before it; the germline J gene fills it in.

No CVID subject was ill or on immunomodulatory drugs when sampled. Assay: immunoSEQ multiplex PCR; the TCRdb copy retains only in-frame clones and omits some. The repertoire shows over 30,000 clones, none seen only once; the top ten take around 6.7%. The clonotype was recovered from a human donor with common variable immunodeficiency. The V gene is TRBV7-9, the J gene TRBJ2-1, with a weak D call TRBD1 (6 bases). Sample: peripheral blood mononuclear cells. CDR3 bases read: TGTGCCAGCAGCTCCTGGACAGATTACAATGAG. Its translation: CASSSWTDYNE. The entire CDR3 sequence reads CASSSWTDYNEQFF.